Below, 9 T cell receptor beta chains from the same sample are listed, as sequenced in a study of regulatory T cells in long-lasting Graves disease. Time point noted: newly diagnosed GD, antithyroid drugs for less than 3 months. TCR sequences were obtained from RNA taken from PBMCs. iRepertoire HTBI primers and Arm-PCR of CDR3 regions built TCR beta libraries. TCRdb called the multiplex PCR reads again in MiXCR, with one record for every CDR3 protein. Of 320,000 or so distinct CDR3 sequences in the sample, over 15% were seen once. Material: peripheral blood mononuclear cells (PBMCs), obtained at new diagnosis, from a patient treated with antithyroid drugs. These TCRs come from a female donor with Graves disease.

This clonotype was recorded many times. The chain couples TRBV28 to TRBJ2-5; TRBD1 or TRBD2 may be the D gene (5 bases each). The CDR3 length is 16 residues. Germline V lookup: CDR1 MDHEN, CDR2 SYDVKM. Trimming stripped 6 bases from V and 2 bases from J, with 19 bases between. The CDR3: CASSAIGGTDQETQYF. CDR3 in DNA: TGTGCCAGCAGCGCAATAGGTGGGACCGATCAAGAGACCCAGTACTTC. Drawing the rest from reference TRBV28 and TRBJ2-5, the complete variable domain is DVKVTQSSRYLVKRTGEKVFLECVQDMDHENMFWYRQDPGLGLRLIYFSYDVKMKEKGDIPEGYSVSREKKERFSLILESASTNQTSMYLCASSAIGGTDQETQYFGPGTRLLVL.

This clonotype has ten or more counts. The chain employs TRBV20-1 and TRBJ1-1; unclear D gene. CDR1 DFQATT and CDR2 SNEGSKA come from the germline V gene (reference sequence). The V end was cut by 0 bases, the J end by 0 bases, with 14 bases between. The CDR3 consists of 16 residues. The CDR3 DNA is TGCAGTGCTAGAGATCACCGGAGTTTGCTGAACACTGAAGCTTTCTTT. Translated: CSARDHRSLLNTEAFF.

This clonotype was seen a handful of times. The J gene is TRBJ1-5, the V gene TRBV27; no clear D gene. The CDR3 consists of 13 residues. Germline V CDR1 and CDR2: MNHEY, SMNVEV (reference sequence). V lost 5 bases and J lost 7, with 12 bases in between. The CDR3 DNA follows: TGTGCCAGCAGTAGGGAGGTTAAGCAGCCCCAGCATTTT. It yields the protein CASSREVKQPQHF.

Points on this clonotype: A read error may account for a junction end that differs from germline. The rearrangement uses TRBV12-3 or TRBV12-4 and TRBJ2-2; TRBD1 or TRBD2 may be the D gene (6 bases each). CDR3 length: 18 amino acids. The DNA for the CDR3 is TGTGCCAACAGTCGGGGGCTCAGAGGGGGAGGTAACACCGGGGAGCTGTTTTTT. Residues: CANSRGLRGGGNTGELFF.

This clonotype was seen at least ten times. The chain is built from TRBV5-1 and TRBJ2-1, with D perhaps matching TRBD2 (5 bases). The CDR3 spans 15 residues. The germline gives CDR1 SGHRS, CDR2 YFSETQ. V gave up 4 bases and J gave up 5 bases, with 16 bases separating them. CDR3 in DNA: TGCGCCAGCAGCGGAGGTTTCAACACACACAATGAGCAGTTCTTC. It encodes CASSGGFNTHNEQFF.

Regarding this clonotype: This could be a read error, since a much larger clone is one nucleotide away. CDR3 DNA: TGTGCCAGCGGTGGCTATGGCACGGTCGCCTACGAGCAGTACTTC. This gives the protein CASGGYGTVAYEQYF. The rearrangement uses TRBV28 and TRBJ2-7; D not resolved. Germline V CDR1 and CDR2: MDHEN, SYDVKM. The CDR3 totals 15 residues. Trimming stripped 8 bases from V and 2 bases from J, with 19 bases between.

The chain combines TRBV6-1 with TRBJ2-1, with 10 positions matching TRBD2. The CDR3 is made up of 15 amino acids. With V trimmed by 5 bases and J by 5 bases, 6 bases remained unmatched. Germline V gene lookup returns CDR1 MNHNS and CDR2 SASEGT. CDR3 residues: CASSRTSGEDNEQFF. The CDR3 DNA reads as TGTGCCAGCAGTAGAACTAGCGGGGAAGACAATGAGCAGTTCTTC.

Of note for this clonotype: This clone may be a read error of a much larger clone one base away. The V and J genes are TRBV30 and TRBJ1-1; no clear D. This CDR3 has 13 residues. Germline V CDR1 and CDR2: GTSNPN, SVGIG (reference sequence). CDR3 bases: TGTGCCTGGACGGTCCGGGTAGTATCTGAAGCTCTCTTT. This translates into CAWTVRVVSEALF.

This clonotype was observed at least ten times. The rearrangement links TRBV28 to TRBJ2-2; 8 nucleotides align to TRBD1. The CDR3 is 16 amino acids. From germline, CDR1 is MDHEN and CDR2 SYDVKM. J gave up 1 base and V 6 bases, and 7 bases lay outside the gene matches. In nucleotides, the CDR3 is TGTGCCAGCAGATGGGACAGGATTGAGAACACCGGGGAGCTGTTTTTT. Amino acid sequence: CASRWDRIENTGELFF.